These T cell receptor beta chains were read from a single sample in a study of beta chain features in type 1 diabetes. Sequencing was performed with immunoSEQ multiplex PCR; in TCRdb, only in-frame clones are kept and a portion is missing. This table holds roughly 400,000 clones, about 16% found once. Sequencing was performed on naive CD4+ T cells from blood. The source of these receptors is a woman aged 18-29 years in good health. Each CDR3 is given with its conserved first and last residue. Fields, in order: J gene, clone size, D gene, V gene, CDR3 protein, CDR3 DNA. D genes are given only for firm matches. Size is omitted from some rows. Given values are once, few, many or a class for expanded clones.

>TRBJ1-4|once|NA|TRBV5-5
CASSLADREKLFF
TGTGCCAGCAGCTTGGCTGACAGGGAAAAACTGTTTTTT
>TRBJ1-2|few|NA|TRBV28
CASSRLAIYTF
TGTGCCAGCAGTCGACTAGCCATCTACACCTTC
>TRBJ2-6|few|TRBD1|TRBV5-1
CASSPRTGSSSGANVLTF
TGCGCCAGCAGCCCTAGGACAGGGTCGAGCTCTGGGGCCAACGTCCTGACTTTC
>TRBJ1-2|NA|TRBD1|TRBV6-5
CASSTRQGWTF
TGTGCCAGCAGTACCCGACAGGGATGGACCTTC
>TRBJ2-3|NA|NA|TRBV5-1
CASSRVVTDTQYF
TGCGCCAGCTCCAGGGTGGTGACAGATACGCAGTATTTT
>TRBJ2-1|few|TRBD1|TRBV30
CAWSRDRGFPPKDEQFF
TGTGCCTGGAGTAGGGACAGGGGGTTCCCCCCAAAAGATGAGCAGTTCTTC
>TRBJ2-7|NA|TRBD1|TRBV7-2
CASSQQGFYEQYF
TGTGCCAGCAGCCAACAGGGGTTCTACGAGCAGTACTTC
>TRBJ2-1|few|NA|TRBV7-6
CASSLAKTYNEQFF
TGTGCCAGCAGCTTAGCCAAAACCTACAATGAGCAGTTCTTC
>TRBJ2-1|few|NA|TRBV28
CASSSYEQFF
TGTGCCAGCAGTTCGTATGAGCAGTTCTTC
>TRBJ2-5|NA|TRBD1|TRBV11-2
CASSVSGTGSETQYF
TGTGCCAGCAGCGTCTCCGGGACAGGGAGCGAGACCCAGTACTTC
>TRBJ2-1|NA|TRBD2|TRBV7-2
CASSSTSGRLMKQFF
TGTGCCAGCAGCAGTACTAGCGGGAGGCTTATGAAACAGTTCTTC
>TRBJ2-2|NA|TRBD1|TRBV7-2
CASSRQGSGTGELFF
TGTGCCAGCAGTCGACAGGGGAGTGGCACCGGGGAGCTGTTTTTT
>TRBJ2-3|NA|TRBD2|TRBV2
CASSGAGGGTDTQYF
TGTGCCAGCAGTGGAGCGGGAGGGGGGACAGATACGCAGTATTTT
>TRBJ2-3|NA|TRBD1|TRBV9
CASSIPRDRDPSTDTQYF
TGTGCCAGCAGCATCCCCCGGGACAGGGATCCAAGCACAGATACGCAGTATTTT
>TRBJ1-5|NA|NA|TRBV27
CASSLRPQGWDQPQHF
TGTGCCAGCAGTTTAAGGCCACAGGGATGGGATCAGCCCCAGCATTTT
>TRBJ1-4|NA|NA|TRBV30
CAWRTRGLNEKLFF
TGTGCCTGGAGGACCAGGGGCCTGAATGAAAAACTGTTTTTT
>TRBJ2-2|few|NA|TRBV27
CASLDLAANTGELFF
TGTGCCAGCCTCGACTTGGCAGCGAACACCGGGGAGCTGTTTTTT
>TRBJ2-7|few|NA|TRBV18
CASSADGYEQYF
TGTGCCAGCTCAGCGGATGGCTACGAGCAGTACTTC
>TRBJ1-2|few|TRBD1|TRBV28
CASSGDRVVRAGDGYTF
TGTGCCAGCAGTGGGGACAGGGTGGTCAGGGCAGGGGATGGCTACACCTTC
>TRBJ2-1|NA|TRBD2|TRBV2
CASMRSSGSVNEQFF
TGTGCCAGCATGAGGAGTAGCGGGAGTGTAAATGAGCAGTTCTTC
>TRBJ1-5|few|NA|TRBV7-9
CASSPDYSNQPQHF
TGTGCCAGCAGCCCCGACTATAGCAATCAGCCCCAGCATTTT
>TRBJ1-5|few|TRBD1|TRBV28
CASRGTGNQPQHF
TGTGCCAGCAGGGGGACAGGTAATCAGCCCCAGCATTTT
>TRBJ2-3|NA|TRBD2|TRBV28
CASSRLAGDPADTQYF
TGTGCCAGCAGTCGACTAGCGGGAGATCCCGCAGATACGCAGTATTTT
>TRBJ1-5|NA|TRBD1|TRBV7-9
CASSSGQGDVLSNQPQHF
TGTGCCAGCAGCTCGGGACAGGGGGACGTCCTGAGCAATCAGCCCCAGCATTTT
>TRBJ2-1|NA|NA|TRBV5-4
CASSHRDSYNEQFF
TGTGCCAGCAGCCATCGGGACTCCTACAATGAGCAGTTCTTC
>TRBJ1-5|NA|TRBD1|TRBV7-9
CASSLQGARSNQPQHF
TGTGCCAGCAGCTTACAGGGGGCTCGGAGCAATCAGCCCCAGCATTTT
>TRBJ2-7|NA|NA|TRBV20-1
CSASQNSEQYF
TGCAGTGCTAGTCAAAACTCCGAGCAGTACTTC
>TRBJ2-6|few|TRBD1|TRBV4-3
CASSQEGQGSGANVLTF
TGCGCCAGCAGCCAAGAGGGACAGGGGTCTGGGGCCAACGTCCTGACTTTC
>TRBJ1-2|NA|NA|TRBV25-1
CATSWGTNIYGYTF
TGTGCCACCTCTTGGGGCACCAACATCTATGGCTACACCTTC
>TRBJ2-7|few|TRBD2|TRBV19
CASTRSGGPSSYEQYF
TGTGCCAGTACCCGTTCGGGAGGGCCGAGCTCCTACGAGCAGTACTTC
>TRBJ2-1|NA|NA|TRBV11-2
CASRGGGNEQFF
TGTGCCAGCAGGGGGGGTGGTAATGAGCAGTTCTTC
>TRBJ1-2|NA|TRBD1|TRBV14
CASTLNTGTVEGYTF
TGTGCCAGCACTCTCAACACCGGGACAGTGGAAGGCTACACCTTC
>TRBJ2-1|few|NA|TRBV6-1
CASRPRAVSYNEQFF
TGTGCCAGCAGGCCGCGAGCGGTCTCCTACAATGAGCAGTTCTTC
>TRBJ1-2|NA|TRBD1|TRBV30
CAWTSRGPAYTF
TGTGCCTGGACCAGCAGGGGGCCAGCCTACACCTTC
>TRBJ2-3|once|TRBD2|TRBV13
CASSPPLAGRFTDTQYF
TGTGCCAGCAGCCCCCCACTAGCGGGCCGCTTCACAGATACGCAGTATTTT
>TRBJ2-6|NA|NA|TRBV5-1
CASSYSGANVLTF
TGCGCCAGCAGTTACTCTGGGGCCAACGTCCTGACTTTC
>TRBJ2-7|few|TRBD1|TRBV6-1
CASSEAIGTVYEQYF
TGTGCCAGCAGTGAAGCGATTGGGACAGTCTACGAGCAGTACTTC
>TRBJ2-7|few|NA|TRBV5-6
CASSPYRRGLTLYEQYF
TGTGCCAGCAGCCCCTACCGGCGGGGTTTAACCCTCTACGAGCAGTACTTC
>TRBJ2-3|NA|TRBD2|TRBV9
CASSRSGRHATDTQYF
TGTGCCAGCAGCCGTAGCGGGAGGCATGCCACAGATACGCAGTATTTT
>TRBJ1-1|NA|NA|TRBV28
CASSTTGSSPLYEAFF
TGTGCCAGCAGTACTACAGGGTCTTCACCACTTTACGAAGCTTTCTTT
>TRBJ2-1|NA|TRBD2|TRBV5-4
CASSYPGTSGSYNEQFF
TGTGCCAGCAGCTACCCCGGGACTAGCGGGAGTTATAATGAGCAGTTCTTC
>TRBJ2-7|few|TRBD1|TRBV25-1
CASSESGTGHPEQYF
TGTGCCAGCAGTGAATCCGGGACAGGACATCCCGAGCAGTACTTC
>TRBJ1-2|NA|NA|TRBV5-5
CASSGTPNYGYTF
TGTGCCAGCAGTGGGACTCCTAACTATGGCTACACCTTC
>TRBJ2-2|NA|TRBD2|TRBV15
CATSPIVAGDTGELFF
TGTGCCACCAGCCCAATAGTGGCGGGAGACACCGGGGAGCTGTTTTTT
>TRBJ2-1|NA|TRBD2|TRBV27
CASSSTLAGTYNEQFF
TGTGCCAGCAGTTCGACCCTAGCGGGGACCTACAATGAGCAGTTCTTC